This TCR beta chain emerged from a study of T-cell reconstitution after alpha-beta-depleted transplantation in children listed by TCRdb under 2016. For context, the study as a whole: Using TCR repertoire profiling, the study followed T-cell immune reconstitution in a quantitative way in children after TCRalphabeta/CD19-depleted allogeneic hematopoietic cell transplantation. Results and caveats for the whole study, not just this receptor: The frequencies of hyperexpanded clones fell over the following months, and after one year, T-cell counts and TCRbeta diversity were mostly attributed to newly produced T cells. The high TCRbeta diversity at day 60 in some patients was ascribed to recipient T cells and intrathymic progenitors that had survived conditioning. The apparently early alphabetaT-cell count recovery about two months after transplant was reportedly dependent on only several hundred rapidly expanded clones derived from non-depleted graft cells.

Many counts were recorded for this clonotype. The antigen it binds to is not known. No much larger clone exists at a distance of one base, and base qualities are not known. The junction shows trimming of 3 bases on V and 3 bases on J, and the gene matches do not reach 6 bases of it. The CDR3, cysteine through phenylalanine, is 16 amino acids long. The only DNA kept is the CDR3, 48 bases in frame from the first base. The germline V gene specifies MDHEN as CDR1 and SYDVKM as CDR2. Receptors were amplified or captured by PCR. Sequencing relied on an Illumina HiSeq 2500. To normalize quantification of the TCRbeta repertoire, the TCR libraries were built with molecular barcoding that relied on unique molecular identifiers. TCRdb reran the public reads through fastp at Q25 and MiXCR, keeping productive beta chains. Entries that share a CDR3 protein sequence are merged under the most common genes and DNA. This sample has nearly 350,000 distinct CDR3 sequences in its table, and roughly 17% of those were observed once. Approximately 38% of the sample is in the top ten clones.

The sample's treatment or condition label is to be understood as: allogeneic hematopoietic cell transplantation with graft depleted of TCRalphabeta T cells and CD19 B cells. Transplant recipients were children who received TCRalphabeta/CD19-depleted allogeneic hematopoietic cell grafts. In this chain, TRBV28 is recombined with TRBJ2-3; the junction holds 10 bases that match TRBD2. The source was PBMCs, mostly from graft donor cells, collected 360 days after TCRalphabeta/CD19-depleted stem cell transplant. This TCR derives from a male patient between 2 and 10 years old who had a stem cell transplant for acute lymphoblastic leukemia, so the T cells may come from the graft donor. The CDR3 protein: CASSFLAGEMTDTQYF. The nucleotides read TGTGCCAGCAGTTTCCTAGCGGGGGAAATGACAGATACGCAGTATTTT.